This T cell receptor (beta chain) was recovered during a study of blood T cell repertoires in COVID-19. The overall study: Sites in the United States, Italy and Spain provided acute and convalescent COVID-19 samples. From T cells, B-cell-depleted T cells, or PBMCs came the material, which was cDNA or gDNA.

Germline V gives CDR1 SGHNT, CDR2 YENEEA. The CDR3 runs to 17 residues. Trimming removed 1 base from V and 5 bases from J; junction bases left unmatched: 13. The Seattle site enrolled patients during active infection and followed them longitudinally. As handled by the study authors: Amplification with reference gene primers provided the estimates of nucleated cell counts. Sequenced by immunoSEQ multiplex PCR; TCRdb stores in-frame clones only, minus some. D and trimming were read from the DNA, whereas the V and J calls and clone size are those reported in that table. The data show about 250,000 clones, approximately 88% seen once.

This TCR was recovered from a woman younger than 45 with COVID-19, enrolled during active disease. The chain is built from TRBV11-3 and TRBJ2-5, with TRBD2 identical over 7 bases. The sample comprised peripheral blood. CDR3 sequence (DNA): TGTGCCAGCAGCTTAGGAGGAGCAGGGAGGGTGTTCGAGACCCAGTACTTC. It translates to CASSLGGAGRVFETQYF.